This T cell receptor beta chain was recovered during a study of monozygotic twins with inflammatory bowel disease. TCRdb processed the 5' RACE reads again and assigns one entry to each CDR3 protein, with no DNA. The sample features roughly 330,000 distinct CDR3 sequences, with 2% in its top ten. The TCR originated in a human donor with ulcerative colitis or Crohn's disease, or a healthy co-twin of an affected twin (not recorded which). Sequencing was carried out using blood.

The CDR3 is CSARDLEVRGSFTDTQYF. The V gene is TRBV20-1, the J gene TRBJ2-3; the D call from TCRdb, TRBD1, cannot be confirmed without DNA. The length of the CDR3 is 18 residues. Germline CDR1 DFQATT, CDR2 SNEGSKA (reference sequence).